This T cell receptor (beta chain) was identified during a study of T cells in Graves' hyperthyroidism and ophthalmopathy. Study details: Before any treatment, at initial diagnosis, peripheral blood was collected.

What was amplified from RNA transcripts were TCR beta CDR3 regions. The primer set for the first-round RT-PCR of the TCR CDR3 was HTBI. MiXCR, run by TCRdb on the multiplex PCR reads, gives a single entry per CDR3 protein. The sample lists some 580,000 distinct CDR3 sequences; 16% were seen once. Active moderate-to-severe ophthalmopathy, Clinical Activity Score at least 3, NOSPECS at least 4, under 3 months' duration. Together with thyroid ultrasound, orbital computed tomography, serum thyroxine and TRAb, clinical symptoms were used for diagnoses. Per germline, CDR1 SGHAT and CDR2 FQNNGV. Trimming took 5 bases from V and 5 from J, leaving 19 bases between them. The length of the CDR3 is 15 residues. Notes on the study in general: Among thyroid clonotypes expanded above 0.001, most also appeared in blood.

In its sample, this clonotype was seen many times. The antigen remains unidentified. The receptor's source is a woman in her 40s with Graves' ophthalmopathy. Sample: blood. The chain has TRBV11-2 and TRBJ2-7; D is undetermined. The CDR3 loop reads CASSVQVGVRDEQYF. DNA for the CDR3: TGTGCCAGCAGCGTCCAGGTCGGAGTTAGAGACGAGCAGTACTTC.